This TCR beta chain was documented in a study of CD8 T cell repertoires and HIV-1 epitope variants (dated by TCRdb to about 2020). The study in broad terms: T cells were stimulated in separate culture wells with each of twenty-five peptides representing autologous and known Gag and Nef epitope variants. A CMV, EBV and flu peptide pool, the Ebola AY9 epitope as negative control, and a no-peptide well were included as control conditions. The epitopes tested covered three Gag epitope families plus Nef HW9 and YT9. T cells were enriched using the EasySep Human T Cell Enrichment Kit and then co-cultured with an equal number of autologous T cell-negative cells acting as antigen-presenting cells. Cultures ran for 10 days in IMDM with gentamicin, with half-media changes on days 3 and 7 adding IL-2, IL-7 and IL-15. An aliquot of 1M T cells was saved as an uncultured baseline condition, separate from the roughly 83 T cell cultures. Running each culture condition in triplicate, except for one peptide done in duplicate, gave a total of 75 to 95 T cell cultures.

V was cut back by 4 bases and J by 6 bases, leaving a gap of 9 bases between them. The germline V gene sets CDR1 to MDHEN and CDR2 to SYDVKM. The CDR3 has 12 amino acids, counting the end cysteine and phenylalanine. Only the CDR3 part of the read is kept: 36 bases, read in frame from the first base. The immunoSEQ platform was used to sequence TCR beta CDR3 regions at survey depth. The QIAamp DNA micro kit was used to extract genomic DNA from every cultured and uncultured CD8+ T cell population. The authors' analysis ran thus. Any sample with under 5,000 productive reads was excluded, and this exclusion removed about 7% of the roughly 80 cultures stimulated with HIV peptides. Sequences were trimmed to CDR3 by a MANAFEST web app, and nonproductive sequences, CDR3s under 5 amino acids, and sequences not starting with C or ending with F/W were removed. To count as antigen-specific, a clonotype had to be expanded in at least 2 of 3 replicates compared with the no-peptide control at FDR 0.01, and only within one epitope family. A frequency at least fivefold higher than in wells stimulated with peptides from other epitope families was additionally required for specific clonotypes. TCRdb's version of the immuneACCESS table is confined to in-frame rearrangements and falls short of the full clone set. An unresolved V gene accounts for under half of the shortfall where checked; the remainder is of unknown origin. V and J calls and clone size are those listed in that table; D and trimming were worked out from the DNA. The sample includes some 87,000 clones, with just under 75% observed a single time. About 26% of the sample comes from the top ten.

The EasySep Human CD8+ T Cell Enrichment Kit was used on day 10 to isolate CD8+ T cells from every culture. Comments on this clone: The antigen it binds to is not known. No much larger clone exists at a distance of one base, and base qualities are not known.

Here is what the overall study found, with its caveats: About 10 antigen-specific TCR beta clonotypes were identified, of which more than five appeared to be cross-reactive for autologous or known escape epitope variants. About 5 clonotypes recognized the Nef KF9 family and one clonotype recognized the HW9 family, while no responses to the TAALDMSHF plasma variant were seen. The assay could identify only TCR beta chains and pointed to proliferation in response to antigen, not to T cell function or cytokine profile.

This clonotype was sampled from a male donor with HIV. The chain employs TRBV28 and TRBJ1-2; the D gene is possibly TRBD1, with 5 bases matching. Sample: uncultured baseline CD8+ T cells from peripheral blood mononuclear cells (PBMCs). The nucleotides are TGTGCCAGCAGTTCCGGGGGAGATGGCTACACCTTC. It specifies CASSSGGDGYTF.